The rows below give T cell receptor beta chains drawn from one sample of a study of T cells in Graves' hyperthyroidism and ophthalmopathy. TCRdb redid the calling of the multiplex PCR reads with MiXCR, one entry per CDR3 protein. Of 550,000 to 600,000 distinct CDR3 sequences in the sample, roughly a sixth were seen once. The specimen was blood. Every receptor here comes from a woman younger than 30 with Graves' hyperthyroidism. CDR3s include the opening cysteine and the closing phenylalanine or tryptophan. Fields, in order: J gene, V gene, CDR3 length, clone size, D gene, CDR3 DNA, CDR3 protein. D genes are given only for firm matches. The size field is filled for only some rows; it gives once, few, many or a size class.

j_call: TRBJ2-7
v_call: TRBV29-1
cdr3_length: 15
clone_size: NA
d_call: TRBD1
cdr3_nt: TGCAGCGTCGCCGGGACAGTAGGCCAGATCTCCGAGCAGTACTTC
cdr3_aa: CSVAGTVGQISEQYF

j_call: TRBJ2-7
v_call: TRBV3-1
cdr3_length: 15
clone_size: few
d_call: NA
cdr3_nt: TGTGCCAGCAGCCAAGATGGTGCAGGGCCCGTCGAGCAGTACTTC
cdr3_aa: CASSQDGAGPVEQYF

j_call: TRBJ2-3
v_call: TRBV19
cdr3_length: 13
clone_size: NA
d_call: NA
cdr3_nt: TGTGCCAGTAAGAGGGCTAGCGCAGATACGCAGTATTTT
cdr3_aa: CASKRASADTQYF

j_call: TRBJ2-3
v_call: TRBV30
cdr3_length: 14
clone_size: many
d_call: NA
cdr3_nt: TGTGCCTGGAGTGTAATGGTAGGGGCGGATACGCAGTATTTT
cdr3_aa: CAWSVMVGADTQYF

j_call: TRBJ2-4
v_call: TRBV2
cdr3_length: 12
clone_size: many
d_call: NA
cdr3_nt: TGTGCCAGCAGTACAGGGAACTACATTCAGTACTTC
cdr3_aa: CASSTGNYIQYF

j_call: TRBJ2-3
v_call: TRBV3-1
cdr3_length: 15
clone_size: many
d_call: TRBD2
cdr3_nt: TGTGCCAGCTCCTCCGGGGGGGGTGACACAGATACGCAGTATTTT
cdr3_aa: CASSSGGGDTDTQYF

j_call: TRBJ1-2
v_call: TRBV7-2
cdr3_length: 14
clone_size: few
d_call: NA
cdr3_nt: TGTGCCAGCAGCTTAGTGAGGGAAAGCTATGGCTACACCTTC
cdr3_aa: CASSLVRESYGYTF

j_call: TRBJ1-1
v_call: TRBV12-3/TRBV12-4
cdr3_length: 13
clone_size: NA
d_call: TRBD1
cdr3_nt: TGTGCCACCGGGGACAGGGCGGACACTGAAGCTTTCTTT
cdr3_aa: CATGDRADTEAFF

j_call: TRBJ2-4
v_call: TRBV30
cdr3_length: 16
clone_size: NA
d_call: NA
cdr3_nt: TGTGCCTGGAGTGTAGCCAGCCCGGCGGCCAAAAACATTCAGTACTTC
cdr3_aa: CAWSVASPAAKNIQYF

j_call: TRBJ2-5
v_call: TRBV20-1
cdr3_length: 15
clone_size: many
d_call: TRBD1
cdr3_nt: TGCAGTGCTAGAGCGCCGAGACAGGGACCGGAGACCCAGTACTTC
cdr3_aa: CSARAPRQGPETQYF

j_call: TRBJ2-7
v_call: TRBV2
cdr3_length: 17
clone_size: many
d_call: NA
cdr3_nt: TGTGCCAGCAGTGATGGGATTATCACAGGGCAATTCTACGAGCAGTACTTC
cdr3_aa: CASSDGIITGQFYEQYF

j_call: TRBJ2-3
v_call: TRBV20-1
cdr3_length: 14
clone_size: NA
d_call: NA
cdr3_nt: TGCAGTGCTAGAAGGGGGGGGGCCACAGATACGCAGTATTTT
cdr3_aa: CSARRGGATDTQYF

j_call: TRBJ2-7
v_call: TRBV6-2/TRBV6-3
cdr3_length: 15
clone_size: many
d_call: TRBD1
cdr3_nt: TGTGCCAGCAGGACAGGGACAGGCTCTTCCTACGAGCAGTACTTC
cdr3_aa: CASRTGTGSSYEQYF

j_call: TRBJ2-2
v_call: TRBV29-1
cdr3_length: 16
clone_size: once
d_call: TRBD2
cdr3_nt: TGCAGCGTCGCCCGGGGGTTAGCGGGAGACACCGGGGAGCTGTTTTTT
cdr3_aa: CSVARGLAGDTGELFF

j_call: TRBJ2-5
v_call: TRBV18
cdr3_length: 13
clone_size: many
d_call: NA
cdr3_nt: TGTGCCAGCTCACCGAGTCAGAAAGAGACCCAGTACTTC
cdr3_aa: CASSPSQKETQYF

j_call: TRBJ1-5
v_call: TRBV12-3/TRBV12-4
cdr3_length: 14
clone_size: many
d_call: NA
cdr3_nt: TGTGCCAGCAGTTTTCAGGGTCGCAATCAGCCCCAGCATTTT
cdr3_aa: CASSFQGRNQPQHF

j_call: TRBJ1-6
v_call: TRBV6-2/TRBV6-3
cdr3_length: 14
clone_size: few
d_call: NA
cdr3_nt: TGTGCCAGCAGTCGGGCCGGTCAGGGGTCACCCCTCCACTTT
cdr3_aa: CASSRAGQGSPLHF

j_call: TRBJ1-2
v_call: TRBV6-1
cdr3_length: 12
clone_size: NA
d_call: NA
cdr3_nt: TGTGCCAGCACCAGGGGTAACCATGGCTACACCTTC
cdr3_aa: CASTRGNHGYTF

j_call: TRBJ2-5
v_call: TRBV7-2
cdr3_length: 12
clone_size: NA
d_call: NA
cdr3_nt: TGTGCCAGCAGATTCGACAGGGAGACCCAGTACTTC
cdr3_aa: CASRFDRETQYF

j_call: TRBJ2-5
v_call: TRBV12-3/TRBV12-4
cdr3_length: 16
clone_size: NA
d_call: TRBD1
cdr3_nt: TGTGCCAGCAGTCGCGGGACAGGGAGTAGTCCGGAGACCCAGTACTTC
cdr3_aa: CASSRGTGSSPETQYF

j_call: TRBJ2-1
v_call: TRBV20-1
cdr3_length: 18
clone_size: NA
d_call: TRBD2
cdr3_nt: TGCAGTGCTAAGGGTTATGTCGGGAGGATCACATTTAACAATGAGCAGTTCTTC
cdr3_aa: CSAKGYVGRITFNNEQFF

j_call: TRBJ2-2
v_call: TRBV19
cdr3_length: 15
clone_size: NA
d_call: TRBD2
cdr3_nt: TGTGCCAGTCGGACGAGCGGGAGTGGCACCGGGGAGCTGTTTTTT
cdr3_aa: CASRTSGSGTGELFF

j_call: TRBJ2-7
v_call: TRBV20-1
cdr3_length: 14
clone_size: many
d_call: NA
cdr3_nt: TGCAGTGCCAACGGACTCCAGCCGACGAGGGAGCAGTACTTC
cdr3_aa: CSANGLQPTREQYF

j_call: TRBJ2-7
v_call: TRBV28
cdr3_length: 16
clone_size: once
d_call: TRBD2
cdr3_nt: TGTGCCAGCAGTTTTGTGACTAGCGGGGGTGGCTACGAGCAGTACTTC
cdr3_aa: CASSFVTSGGGYEQYF

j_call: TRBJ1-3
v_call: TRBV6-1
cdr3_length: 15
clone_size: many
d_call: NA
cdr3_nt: TGTGCCACAATGGGGGACGGGTACTCTGGAAACACCATATATTTT
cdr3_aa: CATMGDGYSGNTIYF

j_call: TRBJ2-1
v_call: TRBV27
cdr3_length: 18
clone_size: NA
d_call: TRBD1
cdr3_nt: TGTGCCAGCAGTTTGTATCAACCGGGACAGAAAGGGAACAATGAGCAGTTCTTC
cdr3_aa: CASSLYQPGQKGNNEQFF

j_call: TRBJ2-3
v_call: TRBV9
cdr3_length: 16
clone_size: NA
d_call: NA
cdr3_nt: TGTGCCAGCAGCGTAGCAGTGTGGAGGAACACAGATACGCAGTATTTT
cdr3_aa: CASSVAVWRNTDTQYF

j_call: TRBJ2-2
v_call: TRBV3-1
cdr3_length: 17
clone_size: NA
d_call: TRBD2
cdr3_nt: TGTGCCAGCAGCCAAGAAGATCTAGCGGAAAACGCCGGGGAGCTGTTTTTT
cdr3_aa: CASSQEDLAENAGELFF

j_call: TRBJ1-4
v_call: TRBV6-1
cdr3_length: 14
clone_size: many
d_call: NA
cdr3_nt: TGTGCCAGCACGGGGAACGGGCAGGTTGAAAAACTGTTTTTT
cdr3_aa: CASTGNGQVEKLFF

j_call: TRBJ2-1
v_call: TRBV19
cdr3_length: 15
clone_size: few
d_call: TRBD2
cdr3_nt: TGTGCCAGTAGTATCGGTCCTAGCGGGATTGATGAGCAGTTCTTC
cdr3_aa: CASSIGPSGIDEQFF

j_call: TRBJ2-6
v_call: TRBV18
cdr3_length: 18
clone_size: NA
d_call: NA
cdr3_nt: TGTGCCAGCTCACCAGTTCGGAGTTTTGGCTCTGGGGCCAACGTCCTGACTTTC
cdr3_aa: CASSPVRSFGSGANVLTF

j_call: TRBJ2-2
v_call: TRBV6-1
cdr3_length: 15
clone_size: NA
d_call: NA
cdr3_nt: TGTGCCTGCAGATCTGACCCGACAGAAACCGGGGAGCTGTTTTTT
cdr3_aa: CACRSDPTETGELFF

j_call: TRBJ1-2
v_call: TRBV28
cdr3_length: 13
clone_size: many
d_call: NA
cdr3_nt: TGTGCCAGCAGGTCGGCGGACGACTATGGCTACACCTTC
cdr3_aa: CASRSADDYGYTF

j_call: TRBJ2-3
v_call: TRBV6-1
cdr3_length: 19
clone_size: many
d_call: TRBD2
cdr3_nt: TGTGCCAGCAGTGAAAAGATGGTGGGACTAGCGGGGGGGACAGATACGCAGTATTTT
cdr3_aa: CASSEKMVGLAGGTDTQYF

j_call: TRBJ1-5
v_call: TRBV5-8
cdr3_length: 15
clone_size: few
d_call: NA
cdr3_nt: TGTGCCAGCAGCGACGATGGGGGGGTGCGTCAGCCCCAGCATTTT
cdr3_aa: CASSDDGGVRQPQHF

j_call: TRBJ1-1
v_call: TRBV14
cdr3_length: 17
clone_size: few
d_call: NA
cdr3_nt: TGTGCCAGCAGCCAAGATCGTCGGCTTGGCAGAAACACTGAAGCTTTCTTT
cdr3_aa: CASSQDRRLGRNTEAFF

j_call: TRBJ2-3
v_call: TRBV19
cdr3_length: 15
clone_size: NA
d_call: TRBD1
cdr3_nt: TGTGCCAGTAGTATGCGGACAGGCCACACAGATACGCAGTATTTT
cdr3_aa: CASSMRTGHTDTQYF

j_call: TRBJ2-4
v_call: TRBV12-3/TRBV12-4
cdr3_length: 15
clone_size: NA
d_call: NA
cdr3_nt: TGTGCCGGCAGTTCAGATTTATTAGCCAAAAACATTCAGTACTTC
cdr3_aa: CAGSSDLLAKNIQYF

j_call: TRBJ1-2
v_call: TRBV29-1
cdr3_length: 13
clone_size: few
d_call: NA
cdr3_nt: TGCAGCGACCGGACCCCCCCTAATCTCGGCTACACCTTC
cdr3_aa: CSDRTPPNLGYTF

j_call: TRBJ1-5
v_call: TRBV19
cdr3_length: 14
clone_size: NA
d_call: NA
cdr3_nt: TGTGCCAGTAGTATTCGGCCTGCGAATCAGCCCCAGCATTTT
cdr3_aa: CASSIRPANQPQHF

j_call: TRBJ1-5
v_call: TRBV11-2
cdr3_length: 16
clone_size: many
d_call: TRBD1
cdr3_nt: TGTGCCAGCAACCTATCGACAGGGAAGAACAATCAGCCCCAGCATTTT
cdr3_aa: CASNLSTGKNNQPQHF

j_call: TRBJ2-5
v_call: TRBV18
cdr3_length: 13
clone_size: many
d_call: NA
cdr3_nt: TGTGCCAGCTCAACAAGGGGGGGAGAGACCCAGTACTTC
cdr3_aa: CASSTRGGETQYF

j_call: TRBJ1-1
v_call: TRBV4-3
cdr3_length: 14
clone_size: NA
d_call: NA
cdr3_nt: TGCGCCAGCAGCCAAGAACGGGGTTTAGGTGAAGCTTTCTTT
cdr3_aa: CASSQERGLGEAFF

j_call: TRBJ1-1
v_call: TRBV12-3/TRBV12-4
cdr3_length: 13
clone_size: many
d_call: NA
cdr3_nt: TGTGCCAGCAGTCTCACAGAGAACACTGAAGCTTTCTTT
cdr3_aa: CASSLTENTEAFF

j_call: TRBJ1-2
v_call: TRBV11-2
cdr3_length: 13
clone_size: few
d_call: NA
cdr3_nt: TGTGCCAGCACCCTAGGGGCTAACTATGGCTACACCTTC
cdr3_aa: CASTLGANYGYTF

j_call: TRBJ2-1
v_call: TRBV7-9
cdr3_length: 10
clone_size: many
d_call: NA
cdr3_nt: TGTGCCAGCCGGGGGGCTGAGCAGTTCTTC
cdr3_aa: CASRGAEQFF